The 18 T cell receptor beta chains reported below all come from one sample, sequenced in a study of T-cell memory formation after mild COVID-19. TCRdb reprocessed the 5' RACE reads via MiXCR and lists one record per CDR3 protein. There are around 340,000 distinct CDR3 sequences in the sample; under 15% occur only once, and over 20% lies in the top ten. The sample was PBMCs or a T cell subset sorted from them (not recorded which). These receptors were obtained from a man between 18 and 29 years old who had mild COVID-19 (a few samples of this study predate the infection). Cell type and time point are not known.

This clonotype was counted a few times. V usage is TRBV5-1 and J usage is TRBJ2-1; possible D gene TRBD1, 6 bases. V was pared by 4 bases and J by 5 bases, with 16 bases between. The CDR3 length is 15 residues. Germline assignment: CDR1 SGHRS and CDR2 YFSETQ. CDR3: CASSNPGTQNNEQFF. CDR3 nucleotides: TGCGCCAGCAGCAATCCCGGGACACAAAACAATGAGCAGTTCTTC.

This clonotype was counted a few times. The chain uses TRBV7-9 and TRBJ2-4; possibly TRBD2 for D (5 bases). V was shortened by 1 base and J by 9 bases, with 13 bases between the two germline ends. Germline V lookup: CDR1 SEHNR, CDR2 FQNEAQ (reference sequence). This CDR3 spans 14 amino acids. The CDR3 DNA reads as TGTGCCAGCAGCTTAGTACCCGAGGAGGCCATTCAGTACTTC. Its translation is CASSLVPEEAIQYF. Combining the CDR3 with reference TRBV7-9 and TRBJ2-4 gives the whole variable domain DTGVSQNPRHKITKRGQNVTFRCDPISEHNRLYWYRQTLGQGPEFLTYFQNEAQLEKSRLLSDRFSAERPKGSFSTLEIQRTEQGDSAMYLCASSLVPEEAIQYFGAGTRLSVL.

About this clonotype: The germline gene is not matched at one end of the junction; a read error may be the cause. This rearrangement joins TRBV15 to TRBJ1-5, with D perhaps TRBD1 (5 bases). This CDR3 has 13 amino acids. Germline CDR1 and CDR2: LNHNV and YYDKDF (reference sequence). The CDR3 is CDTSRVGVQPQHF. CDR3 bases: TGTGACACCAGCAGAGTAGGGGTTCAGCCCCAGCATTTT.

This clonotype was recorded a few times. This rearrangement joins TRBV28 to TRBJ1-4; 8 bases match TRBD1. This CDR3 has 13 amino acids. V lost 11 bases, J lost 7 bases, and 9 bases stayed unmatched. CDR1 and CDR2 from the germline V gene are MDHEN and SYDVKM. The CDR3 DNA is TGTGCCGGCCAGACAGGGGCCGGTGAAAAACTGTTTTTT. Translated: CAGQTGAGEKLFF.

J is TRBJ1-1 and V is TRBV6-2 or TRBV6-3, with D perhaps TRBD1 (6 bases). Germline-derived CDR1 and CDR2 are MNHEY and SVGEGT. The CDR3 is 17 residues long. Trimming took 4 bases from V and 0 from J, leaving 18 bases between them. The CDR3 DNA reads TGTGCCAGCAGTTCCCGGTTTTCGGGGGCCGTGAACACTGAAGCTTTCTTT. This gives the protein CASSSRFSGAVNTEAFF.

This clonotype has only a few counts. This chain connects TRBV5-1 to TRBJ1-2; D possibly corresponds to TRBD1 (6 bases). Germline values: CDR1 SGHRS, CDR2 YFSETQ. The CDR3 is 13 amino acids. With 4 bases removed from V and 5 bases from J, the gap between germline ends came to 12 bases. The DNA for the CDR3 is TGCGCCAGCAGCCGGGACACCTTATATGGCTACACCTTC. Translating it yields CASSRDTLYGYTF.

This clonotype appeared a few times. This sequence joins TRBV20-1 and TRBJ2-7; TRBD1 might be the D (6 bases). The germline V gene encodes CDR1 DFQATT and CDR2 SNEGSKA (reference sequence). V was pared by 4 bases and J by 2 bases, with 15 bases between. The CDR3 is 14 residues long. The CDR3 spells CSATRPDRTYEQYF. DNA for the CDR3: TGCAGTGCTACCCGACCGGACAGAACCTACGAGCAGTACTTC.

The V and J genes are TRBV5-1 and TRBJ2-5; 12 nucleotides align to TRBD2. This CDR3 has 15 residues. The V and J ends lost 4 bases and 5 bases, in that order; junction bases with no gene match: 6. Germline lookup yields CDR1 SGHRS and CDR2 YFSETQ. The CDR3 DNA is TGCGCCAGCAGCCCCGGGACTAGCGGGCCGGAGACCCAGTACTTC. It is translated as CASSPGTSGPETQYF.

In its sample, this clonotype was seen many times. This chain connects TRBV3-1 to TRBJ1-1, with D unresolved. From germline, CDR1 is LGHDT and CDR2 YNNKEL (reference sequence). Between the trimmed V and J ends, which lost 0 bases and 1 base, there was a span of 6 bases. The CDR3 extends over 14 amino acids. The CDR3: CASSQEQTNTEAFF. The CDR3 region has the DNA TGTGCCAGCAGCCAAGAACAGACGAACACTGAAGCTTTCTTT.

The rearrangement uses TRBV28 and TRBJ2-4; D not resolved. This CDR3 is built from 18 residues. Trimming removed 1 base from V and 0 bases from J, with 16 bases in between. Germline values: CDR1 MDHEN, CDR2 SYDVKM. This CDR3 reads CASSLSGRRKLAKNIQYF. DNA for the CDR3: TGTGCCAGCAGTTTATCGGGCAGGAGAAAACTAGCCAAAAACATTCAGTACTTC.

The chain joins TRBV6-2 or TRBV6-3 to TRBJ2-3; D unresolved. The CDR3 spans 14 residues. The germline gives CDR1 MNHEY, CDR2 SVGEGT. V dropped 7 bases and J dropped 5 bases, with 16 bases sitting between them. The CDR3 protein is CASTPGGGEDTQYF. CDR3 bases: TGTGCCAGCACCCCCGGCGGCGGCGAAGATACGCAGTATTTT.

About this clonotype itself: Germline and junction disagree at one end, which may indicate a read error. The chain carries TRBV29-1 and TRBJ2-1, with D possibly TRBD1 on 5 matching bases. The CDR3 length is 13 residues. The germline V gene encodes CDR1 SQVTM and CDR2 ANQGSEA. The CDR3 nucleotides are TGCAGCGTTGAAGACAATTGGACACCCGTGCCCCACTTC. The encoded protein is CSVEDNWTPVPHF.

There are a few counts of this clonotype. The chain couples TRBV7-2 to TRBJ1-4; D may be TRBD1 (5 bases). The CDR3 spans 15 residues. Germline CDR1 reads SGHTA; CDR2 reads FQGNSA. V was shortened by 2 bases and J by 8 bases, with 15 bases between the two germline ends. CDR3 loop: CASSLRGSAGEKLFF. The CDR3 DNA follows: TGTGCCAGCAGCTTAAGGGGCAGCGCGGGAGAAAAACTGTTTTTT. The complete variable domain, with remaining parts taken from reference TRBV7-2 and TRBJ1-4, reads GAGVSQSPSNKVTEKGKDVELRCDPISGHTALYWYRQSLGQGLEFLIYFQGNSAPDKSGLPSDRFSAERTGGSVSTLTIQRTQQEDSAVYLCASSLRGSAGEKLFFGSGTQLSVL.

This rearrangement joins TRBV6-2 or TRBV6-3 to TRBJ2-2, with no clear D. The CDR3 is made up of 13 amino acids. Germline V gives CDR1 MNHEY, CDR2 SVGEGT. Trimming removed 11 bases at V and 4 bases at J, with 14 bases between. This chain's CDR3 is CASRLISTGELFF. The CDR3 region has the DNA TGTGCCTCCAGACTTATCTCCACCGGGGAGCTGTTTTTT.

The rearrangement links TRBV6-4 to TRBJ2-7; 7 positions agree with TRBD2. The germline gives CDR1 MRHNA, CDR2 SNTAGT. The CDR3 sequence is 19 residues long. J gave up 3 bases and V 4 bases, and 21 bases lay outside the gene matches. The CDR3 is CASSAAASGQSQTGYEQYV. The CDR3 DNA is TGTGCCAGCAGTGCCGCTGCTAGCGGCCAATCCCAGACGGGCTACGAGCAGTACGTC.

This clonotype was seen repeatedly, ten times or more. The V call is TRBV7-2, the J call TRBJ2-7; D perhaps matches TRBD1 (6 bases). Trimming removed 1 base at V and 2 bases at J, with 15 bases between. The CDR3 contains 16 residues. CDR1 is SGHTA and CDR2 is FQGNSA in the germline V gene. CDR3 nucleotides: TGTGCCAGCAGCTTAGGTCTGAATCCAGGGGCCTACGAGCAGTACTTC. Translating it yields CASSLGLNPGAYEQYF.

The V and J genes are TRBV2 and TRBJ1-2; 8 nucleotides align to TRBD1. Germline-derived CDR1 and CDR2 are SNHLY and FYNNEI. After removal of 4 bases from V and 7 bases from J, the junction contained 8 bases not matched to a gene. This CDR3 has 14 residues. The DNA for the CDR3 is TGTGCCAGCAGTGCCCGGGACAGGCCGTCTGGCTACACCTTC. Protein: CASSARDRPSGYTF.

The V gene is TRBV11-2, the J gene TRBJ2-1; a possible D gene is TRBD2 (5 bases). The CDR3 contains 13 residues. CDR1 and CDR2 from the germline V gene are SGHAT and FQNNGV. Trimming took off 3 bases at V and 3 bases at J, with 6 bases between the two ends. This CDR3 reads CASSLRVYNEQFF. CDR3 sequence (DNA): TGTGCCAGCAGCTTGAGGGTCTACAATGAGCAGTTCTTC.